This T cell receptor (beta chain) was identified in a study of cytomegalovirus exposure and HLA in healthy donors. The PCR used 60 Vbeta and 13 Jbeta primers. Libraries were prepared by immunoSEQ multiplex PCR; TCRdb keeps only in-frame clonotypes and omits some of them. The sample shows about 140,000 clones, over 8% of them seen only once. Whole-study results and caveats: Most subjects' HLA-A and HLA-B alleles were reportedly predicted from TCR beta sequences. There were some public TCRs occurring in many donors, but most TCR sequences were rare.

Regarding this clone: What it binds is not known.

Germline V gene lookup returns CDR1 MDHEN and CDR2 SYDVKM. Trimming pared 5 bases from V and 7 bases from J, leaving 18 bases between. This CDR3 has 14 residues. The chain joins TRBV28 to TRBJ2-7, with D possibly TRBD2 on 6 matching bases. Sequencing used PBMCs. The TCR originated in a male donor in good health and CMV-seronegative. The CDR3 sequence: CASSLVGGLWEQYF. DNA for the CDR3: TGTGCCAGCAGTCTGGTTGGGGGGTTATGGGAGCAGTACTTC.